The clone carrying this TCR beta chain was counted between two and nine times. This record comes from a study of OX40 agonist ivuxolimab in advanced cancers. Study-wide context: Patients achieving partial responses numbered three: one hepatocellular carcinoma case and two cutaneous melanoma cases.

V shed 3 bases and J shed 0 bases, with 6 bases lying between them. Germline CDR1 SGHDT, CDR2 YYEEEE. The CDR3 spans 13 residues. Method: immunoSEQ multiplex PCR; TCRdb's copy keeps in-frame clones and lacks some. The table has approximately 80,000 clones, about 88% seen once. This TCR derives from an adult with an advanced solid tumor such as melanoma, head and neck, liver or kidney cancer. The rearrangement uses TRBV5-6 and TRBJ1-2; D not resolved. The source material was CD4+ or CD8+ T cells sorted from blood, sampled in a trial of the OX40 agonist ivuxolimab. The DNA of the CDR3 is TGTGCCAGCAGCTCTACACCTAACTATGGCTACACCTTC. This codes for CASSSTPNYGYTF. Complete variable domain (other parts from reference TRBV5-6 and TRBJ1-2): DAGVTQSPTHLIKTRGQQVTLRCSPKSGHDTVSWYQQALGQGPQFIFQYYEEEERQRGNFPDRFSGHQFPNYSSELNVNALLLGDSALYLCASSSTPNYGYTFGSGTRLTVV.